The clone carrying this TCR beta chain has a handful of counts. Its antigen remains unidentified. The data were obtained in a study of blood T cells in healthy people across ages. Findings and caveats of the study: Changes in expanded clonotypes were possibly confounded, as the CMV status of donors was unknown.

Germline V lookup: CDR1 MDHEN, CDR2 SYDVKM. The CDR3 has 14 residues. A second roughly 6 to 11 cycle PCR used barcoded and J-beta primers. TCRdb analysed the 5' RACE reads with MiXCR anew, one entry per CDR3 protein. The sample contains approximately 1,700,000 distinct CDR3 sequences, about two fifths of which appear only once. Sequenced sample: blood. The clonotype comes from a human donor in good health. The chain joins TRBV28 to TRBJ2-5, with 10 bases matching TRBD1. TRBJ2-7 matches the DNA end more closely, so the J call is doubtful. CDR3 DNA: TGTGCCAGCAGTATGGGACAGGGGACCTACGAGCAGTACTTC. Translated, it gives CASSMGQGTYEQYF.